This TCR beta chain was captured in a study of CD8 T cells in ankylosing spondylitis. General study results and limits: A motif in TCR beta, a set of 8 or 9 highly homologous variants, appeared characteristic of ankylosing spondylitis blood.

There are a few counts of this clonotype. Its antigen is currently unknown. The J segment lost 1 base and the V segment lost 5 bases, leaving 6 bases of the junction unmatched. The CDR3 totals 16 residues. The V gene's germline CDR1 is DFQATT and CDR2 SNEGSKA (reference sequence). A single record per CDR3 protein comes from TCRdb applying MiXCR to the 5' RACE reads. The repertoire includes 800,000 to 900,000 distinct CDR3 sequences, 12% of them detected once, and approximately 0.46% sits in the top ten. Sequenced: blood, either unsorted or a sorted T cell fraction (not recorded which). V gene TRBV20-1 combines with J gene TRBJ2-3, with TRBD2 identical over 13 bases. The receptor's source is a male donor with ankylosing spondylitis. CDR3 sequence (DNA): TGCAGTGCTCCACTAGCGGGGGGGCCTGGCACAGATACGCAGTATTTT. Protein: CSAPLAGGPGTDTQYF.